The 25 T cell receptor beta chains given below trace back to one sample, sequenced in a study of OX40 agonist ivuxolimab in advanced cancers. The protocol was immunoSEQ multiplex PCR, while the TCRdb copy is restricted to in-frame clones and leaves out a portion. The data show about 20,000 clones, about 80% seen once. This specimen was CD4+ or CD8+ T cells sorted from blood, taken in a trial of the OX40 agonist ivuxolimab. The receptors here all came from an adult with an advanced solid tumor such as melanoma, head and neck, liver or kidney cancer.

In its sample, this clone is large. The rearrangement uses TRBV18 and TRBJ2-2; 10 nucleotides match TRBD1. Germline V lookup: CDR1 KGHSH, CDR2 LQKENI. V lost 3 bases and J lost 6; bases outside the gene matches: 10. This CDR3 contains 17 residues. Here the CDR3 DNA reads TGTGCCAGCTCACCTACCGGGACAGGGGACACTGCCGGGGAGCTGTTTTTT. This encodes CASSPTGTGDTAGELFF.

This clone was seen just once. The rearrangement links TRBV29-1 to TRBJ2-6; D is unresolved. V was clipped by 2 bases and J by 0 bases, with 5 bases between them. This CDR3 has 14 residues. Germline CDR1 SQVTM, CDR2 ANQGSEA. In DNA form, the CDR3 reads TGCAGCGTTGAATTCTTCTCTGGGGCCAACGTCCTGACTTTC. This sequence encodes CSVEFFSGANVLTF.

This chain connects TRBV6-5 to TRBJ1-2; 7 bases agree with TRBD1. The CDR3 contains 14 residues. The trim removed 2 bases at V and 5 bases at J, leaving 5 bases unmatched. Germline V gene sequence: CDR1 MNHEY, CDR2 SVGAGI. The CDR3 region is CASSYDRAGYGYTF. The DNA for the CDR3 is TGTGCCAGCAGTTACGACAGGGCAGGGTATGGCTACACCTTC.

V usage is TRBV5-6 and J usage is TRBJ2-3; 12 bases fit TRBD1. The CDR3 loop spans 16 amino acids. From germline, CDR1 is SGHDT and CDR2 YYEEEE. Unmatched junction bases numbered 9, after V lost 4 bases and J lost 6 bases. The CDR3, as DNA: TGTGCCAGCAGCCTTGGGACAGGGGGCGGGTTGGATACGCAGTATTTT. This codes for CASSLGTGGGLDTQYF.

Judged by abundance, this clone is large. The chain combines TRBV27 with TRBJ2-2; 8 positions agree with TRBD1. This CDR3 has 14 residues. V gave up 7 bases and J gave up 6 bases; unmatched junction bases: 7. Germline loops: CDR1 MNHEY, CDR2 SMNVEV (reference sequence). The CDR3 sequence: CASIKTGVAGELFF. CDR3 in DNA: TGTGCCAGCATCAAGACAGGGGTCGCCGGGGAGCTGTTTTTT.

The chain has TRBV11-2 and TRBJ2-1; the D is unclear. The germline V gene has CDR1 SGHAT and CDR2 FQNNGV. V was shortened by 4 bases and J by 6 bases, with 7 bases between the two germline ends. This CDR3 spans 12 amino acids. CDR3: CASSWPGNEQFF. CDR3 DNA sequence: TGTGCCAGCAGCTGGCCCGGCAATGAGCAGTTCTTC.

The count of this clone is one. This chain connects TRBV5-8 to TRBJ1-4; D call uncertain. The V and J ends lost 1 base and 7 bases respectively, with 8 bases between them. Germline lookup yields CDR1 SGHTS and CDR2 YDEGEE. This CDR3 comprises 13 residues. The CDR3 here is CASSLRGSEKLFF. CDR3 nucleotides: TGTGCCAGCAGCTTGCGGGGAAGTGAAAAACTGTTTTTT.

Relative to its sample, this clone is medium-sized. This chain connects TRBV10-3 to TRBJ2-4; 10 nucleotides agree with TRBD1. Looked up from germline, CDR1 is ENHRY and CDR2 is SYGVKD. This CDR3 contains 16 residues. Trimming removed 3 bases from V and 5 bases from J; junction bases left unmatched: 7. Here the CDR3 reads CAISEAPGQGENIQYF. Written as DNA, the CDR3 is TGTGCCATCAGTGAAGCACCAGGACAGGGGGAAAACATTCAGTACTTC.

This clone appeared a few times. This chain joins TRBV6-5 and TRBJ2-1; D remains unclear. In germline, CDR1 is MNHEY, CDR2 SVGAGI. The CDR3 spans 15 residues. Trimming removed 0 bases from V and 10 bases from J, with 16 bases in between. CDR3 amino acids: CASSYSKGSSREQFF. The CDR3 coding sequence is TGTGCCAGCAGTTACTCGAAGGGCTCCAGCCGGGAGCAGTTCTTC.

This clone was recorded many times. The rearrangement links TRBV5-6 to TRBJ1-5; 12 bases align to TRBD1. The germline gives CDR1 SGHDT, CDR2 YYEEEE. J lost 6 bases, V lost 4 bases, and 8 bases had no gene match. This CDR3 contains 16 residues. The CDR3 here is CASSVGTGGIVQPQHF. The CDR3, as DNA: TGTGCCAGCAGCGTCGGGACAGGGGGCATAGTTCAGCCCCAGCATTTT.

The genes are TRBV5-1 and TRBJ2-7; D is perhaps TRBD1 (6 bases). V was shortened by 4 bases and J by 5 bases, with 19 bases between the two germline ends. CDR1 is SGHRS, CDR2 YFSETQ, per germline. This CDR3 contains 15 residues. In DNA form, the CDR3 reads TGCGCCAGCAGCCCCGGTGGGGGCCTTTCGGACGAGCAGTACTTC. This gives the protein CASSPGGGLSDEQYF. Full variable domain (outside the CDR3, taken from reference TRBV5-1 and TRBJ2-7): KAGVTQTPRYLIKTRGQQVTLSCSPISGHRSVSWYQQTPGQGLQFLFEYFSETQRNKGNFPGRFSGRQFSNSRSEMNVSTLELGDSALYLCASSPGGGLSDEQYFGPGTRLTVT.

This clone is a singleton in its sample. The chain links TRBV6-4 to TRBJ1-1, with 11 bases that match TRBD1. Germline assignment: CDR1 MRHNA and CDR2 SNTAGT. V was clipped by 6 bases and J by 5 bases; unmatched bases: 5. The CDR3 contains 14 residues. The DNA for the CDR3 is TGTGCCAGCAGACCGGACAGGGGGCAAACTGAAGCTTTCTTT. Translation gives CASRPDRGQTEAFF.

The chain is built from TRBV7-2 and TRBJ1-3; D remains unclear. V was pared by 2 bases and J by 4 bases, with 6 bases between. CDR3 length: 13 amino acids. Germline assignment: CDR1 SGHTA and CDR2 FQGNSA. The CDR3 sequence: CASSLTAGNTIYF. The CDR3 nucleotides read TGTGCCAGCAGCTTAACCGCCGGAAACACCATATATTTT.

There are a few counts of this clone. The gene calls are TRBV11-2 and TRBJ2-7; the D is unclear. Trimming left V 5 bases short and J 6 bases short, with 8 bases between. Germline V gene sequence: CDR1 SGHAT, CDR2 FQNNGV. There are 11 residues in the CDR3. The CDR3 nucleotides are TGTGCCAGCAGCCCACCCGGCGAGCAGTACTTC. Protein product: CASSPPGEQYF.

The V gene is TRBV6-5, the J gene TRBJ2-3; D not certain. CDR1 and CDR2 from the germline V gene are MNHEY and SVGAGI. The CDR3 has 15 amino acids. Trimming left V 0 bases short and J 1 base short, with 8 bases between. The CDR3 nucleotides are TGTGCCAGCAGTTACTCAGGTCGGGGCACAGATACGCAGTATTTT. Translation gives CASSYSGRGTDTQYF.

A few counts support this clone. The chain combines TRBV6-6 with TRBJ1-1, with 8 positions matching TRBD1. This CDR3 is built from 12 residues. The V gene's germline CDR1 is MNHNY and CDR2 SVGAGI (reference sequence). The trim removed 5 bases at V and 4 bases at J, leaving 0 bases unmatched. The CDR3 DNA reads TGTGCCAGCAGTGACAGGGGCACTGAAGCTTTCTTT. It codes for CASSDRGTEAFF.

The V call is TRBV13, the J call TRBJ2-3, with 11 bases aligning to TRBD2. The CDR3 runs to 16 residues. The V segment lost 3 bases and the J segment 5 bases; nucleotides outside the gene matches: 7. CDR1 and CDR2 from the germline V gene are PRHDT and FYEKMQ (reference sequence). The chain's CDR3 is CASSFLSGGAGDTQYF. DNA for the CDR3: TGTGCCAGCAGCTTCCTTAGCGGGGGGGCAGGAGATACGCAGTATTTT.

The CDR3: CASSLQRSGRPQRGEQFF. CDR3 bases: TGTGCCAGCTCTCTTCAGCGTAGCGGGAGACCCCAACGTGGGGAGCAGTTCTTC. The chain links TRBV18 to TRBJ2-1; TRBD2 matches at 9 bases. The CDR3 runs 18 residues. V trimming: 6 bases; J trimming: 10 bases; junction bases outside the gene matches: 22. Germline lookup yields CDR1 KGHSH and CDR2 LQKENI.

The chain combines TRBV6-5 with TRBJ2-7; 8 bases agree with TRBD1. The V gene end was trimmed by 5 bases and the J gene end by 5 bases; junction bases not matched to a gene: 8. Germline V gives CDR1 MNHEY, CDR2 SVGAGI. This CDR3 has 14 residues. This CDR3 reads CASSPGQGVHEQYF. DNA of the CDR3: TGTGCCAGCAGTCCCGGACAGGGAGTCCACGAGCAGTACTTC.

This clone has just one count. The chain has TRBV6-6 and TRBJ1-1, with D hard to call. CDR1 and CDR2 from the germline V gene are MNHNY and SVGAGI (reference sequence). The CDR3 loop spans 13 amino acids. The germline V and J ends were trimmed by 2 bases and 8 bases, with 12 bases remaining between them. The CDR3: CASSYEFASEAFF. The CDR3 region has the DNA TGTGCCAGCAGTTACGAATTTGCGTCCGAAGCTTTCTTT.

This clone showed up just a few times. The chain employs TRBV27 and TRBJ1-2; D gene uncertain. This CDR3 is 14 amino acids long. CDR1 is MNHEY and CDR2 is SMNVEV in the germline V gene (reference sequence). The ends were cut back, 5 bases at V and 6 bases at J, with 16 bases in the middle. The CDR3 DNA reads TGTGCCAGCAGTGAAATCCCCCCGCAAGATGGCTACACCTTC. It is translated as CASSEIPPQDGYTF.

The chain is built from TRBV4-1 and TRBJ2-2; 7 nucleotides agree with TRBD1. V dropped 1 base and J dropped 2; count of bases not matched to a gene: 1. The CDR3 runs 15 residues. Germline CDR1 and CDR2: MGHRA and YSYEKL. This CDR3 is CASSQGQGNTGELFF. In DNA, the CDR3 is TGCGCCAGCAGCCAAGGACAGGGAAACACCGGGGAGCTGTTTTTT.

The J gene is TRBJ1-1, the V gene TRBV7-9; the D gene is possibly TRBD1 (5 bases). The germline CDR1 and CDR2 sequences are SEHNR and FQNEAQ (reference sequence). CDR3 length: 14 residues. Trimming shortened V by 5 bases and J by 1 base, and 11 bases separated the two germline ends. The CDR3 spells CASSPGHTNTEAFF. CDR3 DNA: TGTGCCAGCAGCCCAGGACATACGAACACTGAAGCTTTCTTT.

The rearrangement joins TRBV27 to TRBJ1-3; D might be TRBD1 (5 bases). This CDR3 is 15 amino acids long. Germline CDR1 MNHEY, CDR2 SMNVEV (reference sequence). The V end lost 0 bases, the J end lost 3 bases, and 9 bases lay between the germline ends. The chain's CDR3 is CASSLSGGFGNTIYF. For the CDR3, the DNA is TGTGCCAGCAGTTTATCGGGGGGGTTTGGAAACACCATATATTTT.

The rearrangement joins TRBV4-3 to TRBJ2-7; TRBD1 matches 7 bases. Germline V lookup: CDR1 LGHNA, CDR2 YSLEER. The CDR3 loop spans 13 amino acids. After removal of 1 base from V and 6 bases from J, the junction contained 3 bases not matched to a gene. Here the CDR3 reads CASSQGQGFEQYF. The CDR3 bases are TGCGCCAGCAGCCAAGGACAGGGTTTCGAGCAGTACTTC.